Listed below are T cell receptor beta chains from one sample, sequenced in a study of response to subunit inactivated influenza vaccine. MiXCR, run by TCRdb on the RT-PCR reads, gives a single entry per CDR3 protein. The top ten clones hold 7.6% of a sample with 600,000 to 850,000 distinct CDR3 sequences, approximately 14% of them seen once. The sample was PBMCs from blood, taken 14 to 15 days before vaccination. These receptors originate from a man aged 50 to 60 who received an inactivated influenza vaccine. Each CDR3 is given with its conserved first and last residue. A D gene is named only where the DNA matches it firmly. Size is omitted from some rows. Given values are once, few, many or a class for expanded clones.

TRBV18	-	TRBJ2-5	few	CASSPQVSQETQYF	TGTGCCAGCTCACCACAAGTCTCCCAAGAGACCCAGTACTTC
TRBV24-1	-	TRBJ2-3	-	CATSDTGASTDTQYF	TGTGCCACCAGTGATACGGGGGCGAGCACAGATACGCAGTATTTT
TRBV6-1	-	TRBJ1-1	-	CASTTGGSNTEAFF	TGTGCCAGCACGACCGGGGGGTCGAACACTGAAGCTTTCTTT
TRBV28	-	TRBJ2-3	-	CASSLPGTPDTQYF	TGTGCCAGCAGTTTACCAGGGACCCCAGATACGCAGTATTTT
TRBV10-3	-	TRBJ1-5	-	CAISNAKEQPQHF	TGTGCCATCAGTAATGCAAAGGAACAGCCCCAGCATTTT
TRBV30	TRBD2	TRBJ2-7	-	CAWSYGGGLKPEYF	TGTGCCTGGAGTTATGGCGGGGGGCTTAAACCGGAGTACTTC
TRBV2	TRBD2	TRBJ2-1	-	CATRLAYYNEQFF	TGTGCCACCCGACTAGCATACTACAATGAGCAGTTCTTC
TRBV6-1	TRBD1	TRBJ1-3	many	CASSRGTGGNTIYF	TGTGCCAGCAGCCGAGGGACAGGAGGAAACACCATATATTTT
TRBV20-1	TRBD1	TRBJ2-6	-	CSAREGQGVYGANVLTF	TGCAGTGCTAGGGAAGGACAGGGGGTCTATGGGGCCAACGTCCTGACTTTC
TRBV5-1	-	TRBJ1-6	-	CASSTPGGSPLHF	TGCGCCAGCAGCACCCCAGGAGGTTCACCCCTCCACTTT
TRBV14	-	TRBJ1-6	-	CASSHGPYNSPLHF	TGTGCCAGCAGCCACGGCCCGTATAATTCACCCCTCCACTTT
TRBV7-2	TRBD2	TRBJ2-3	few	CASRPGLGRTDTQYF	TGTGCCAGCAGACCGGGACTAGGTCGGACAGATACGCAGTATTTT
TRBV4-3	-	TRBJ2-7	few	CASSQDVGYEQYF	TGCGCCAGCAGCCAAGATGTCGGCTACGAGCAGTACTTC
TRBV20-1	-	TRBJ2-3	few	CSAGGRAVDTQYF	TGCAGTGCTGGGGGCAGGGCAGTAGATACGCAGTATTTT
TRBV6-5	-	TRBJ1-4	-	CASSNRDFNEKLFF	TGTGCCAGCAGTAACCGGGATTTTAATGAAAAACTGTTTTTT
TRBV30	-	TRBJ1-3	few	CAWRGVSGNTIYF	TGTGCCTGGAGAGGAGTCTCTGGAAACACCATATATTTT
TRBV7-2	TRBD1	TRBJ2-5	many	CASSRRGLGDRESQYF	TGTGCCAGCAGTAGAAGGGGGTTAGGGGACAGGGAGTCCCAGTACTTC
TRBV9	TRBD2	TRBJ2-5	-	CASSVVGTRGETQYF	TGTGCCAGCAGCGTAGTCGGGACTAGAGGGGAGACCCAGTACTTC
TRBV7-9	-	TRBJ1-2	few	CASSRQYGYTF	TGTGCCAGCAGTCGCCAATATGGCTACACCTTC
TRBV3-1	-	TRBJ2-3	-	CASSLKGSSGGTDTQYF	TGTGCCAGCAGCTTAAAAGGCAGTAGCGGAGGCACAGATACGCAGTATTTT
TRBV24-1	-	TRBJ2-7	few	CATSDGYSYEQYF	TGTGCCACCAGTGACGGCTACTCCTACGAGCAGTACTTC
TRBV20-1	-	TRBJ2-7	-	CSASSFEGLYEQYF	TGCAGTGCTAGTAGCTTCGAGGGCCTCTACGAGCAGTACTTC
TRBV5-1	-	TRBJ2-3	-	CASGDGTDTQYF	TGCGCCAGCGGGGACGGCACAGATACGCAGTATTTT
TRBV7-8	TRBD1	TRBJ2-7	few	CASSLIQGAVEPYEQYF	TGTGCCAGCAGCTTGATACAGGGGGCGGTCGAACCCTACGAGCAGTACTTC
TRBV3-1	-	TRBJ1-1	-	CASSQSGISEAFF	TGTGCCAGCAGCCAATCAGGGATCAGTGAAGCTTTCTTT
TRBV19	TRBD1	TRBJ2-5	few	CASGDTGVGETQYF	TGTGCCAGTGGGGACACAGGGGTAGGGGAGACCCAGTACTTC
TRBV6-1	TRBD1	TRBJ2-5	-	CASSRTGVGETQYF	TGTGCCAGCAGTCGGACAGGGGTGGGAGAGACCCAGTACTTC
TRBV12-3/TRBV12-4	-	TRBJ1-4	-	CASSLGPTRELFF	TGTGCCAGCAGTTTGGGTCCAACCAGGGAACTGTTTTTT
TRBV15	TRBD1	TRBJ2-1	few	CATSFNGQANNEQFF	TGTGCCACCAGCTTTAATGGACAGGCAAACAATGAGCAGTTCTTC
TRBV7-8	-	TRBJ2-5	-	CASRRLGAVPYF	TGTGCCAGCAGACGACTAGGGGCTGTCCCGTACTTC
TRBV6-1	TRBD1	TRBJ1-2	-	CASRNPPGQNAYGYTF	TGTGCCAGCAGGAACCCCCCGGGACAGAATGCCTATGGCTACACCTTC
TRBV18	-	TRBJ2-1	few	CASSLLATNLDEQFF	TGTGCCAGCTCACTCTTGGCGACTAACCTCGATGAGCAGTTCTTC
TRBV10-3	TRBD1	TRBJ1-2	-	CAISDPGQGIYGYTF	TGTGCCATCAGTGACCCGGGACAGGGGATATATGGCTACACCTTC
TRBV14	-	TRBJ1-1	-	CASSQGAAFF	TGTGCCAGCAGCCAAGGGGCCGCTTTCTTT
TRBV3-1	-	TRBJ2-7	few	CASSQDFSYEQYF	TGTGCCAGCAGCCAAGATTTTAGCTACGAGCAGTACTTC
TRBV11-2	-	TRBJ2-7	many	CASSLGPRYYEQYF	TGTGCCAGCAGCTTAGGGCCCAGGTACTACGAGCAGTACTTC
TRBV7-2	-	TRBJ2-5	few	CASSPRGGEKGTQYF	TGTGCCAGCAGCCCCAGGGGAGGAGAGAAGGGGACCCAGTACTTC
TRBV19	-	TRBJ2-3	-	CASSIKARPSTDTQYF	TGTGCCAGTAGTATAAAAGCGCGCCCAAGCACAGATACGCAGTATTTT
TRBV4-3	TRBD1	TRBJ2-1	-	CASSPGLTGAYNEQFF	TGCGCCAGCAGCCCAGGGCTGACAGGGGCATACAATGAGCAGTTCTTC
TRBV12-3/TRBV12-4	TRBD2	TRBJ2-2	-	CASSIRLAGYTGELFF	TGTGCCAGCAGTATACGACTAGCGGGATACACCGGGGAGCTGTTTTTT
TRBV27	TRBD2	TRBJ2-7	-	CASRRWPRTSGRSYEQYF	TGTGCCAGCAGGCGTTGGCCCAGGACTAGCGGGAGGTCCTACGAGCAGTACTTC
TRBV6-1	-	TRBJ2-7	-	CASRDAAAVRYEQYF	TGTGCCAGCAGGGATGCGGCGGCGGTGCGCTACGAGCAGTACTTC
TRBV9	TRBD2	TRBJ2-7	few	CASSVSGASSYEQYF	TGTGCCAGCAGCGTTAGCGGGGCGTCCTCCTACGAGCAGTACTTC
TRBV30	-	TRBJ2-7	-	CAWSERRGYEQYF	TGTGCCTGGAGTGAAAGACGTGGGTACGAGCAGTACTTC
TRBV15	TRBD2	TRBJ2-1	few	CATSRVAGGSYNEQFF	TGTGCCACCAGCAGAGTAGCGGGAGGGTCCTACAATGAGCAGTTCTTC
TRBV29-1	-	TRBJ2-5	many	CSVPRETQYF	TGCAGCGTACCCAGAGAGACCCAGTACTTC
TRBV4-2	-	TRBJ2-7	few	CASSHGGRAYEQYF	TGTGCCAGCAGCCACGGGGGACGGGCCTACGAGCAGTACTTC
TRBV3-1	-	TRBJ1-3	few	CASSQGDSGNTIYF	TGTGCCAGCAGCCAGGGGGACTCTGGAAACACCATATATTTT
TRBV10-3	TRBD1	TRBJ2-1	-	CATGQGMNEQFF	TGTGCCACGGGACAGGGGATGAATGAGCAGTTCTTC
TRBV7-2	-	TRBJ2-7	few	CASSPVNAGIHEQYF	TGTGCCAGCAGCCCTGTTAATGCGGGGATCCACGAGCAGTACTTC